The entry below describes one T cell receptor (beta chain). This sample was included in a study of T cell responses to AZD1222 COVID-19 vaccine. TCRdb's copy holds only in-frame clones and misses some; the assay was immunoSEQ multiplex PCR. The repertoire includes about 170,000 clones, 87% of them detected once, and approximately 0.97% sits in the top ten. Trimming took 1 base from V and 4 from J, leaving 8 bases between them. In germline, CDR1 is SGHDT, CDR2 YYEEEE. The CDR3 length is 13 residues. The source material was peripheral blood, sampled 28 days after the second AZD1222 dose. This sequence joins TRBV5-6 and TRBJ1-1; D perhaps matches TRBD1 (5 bases). The receptor comes from an adult who received the AZD1222 COVID-19 vaccine. The CDR3 bases are TGTGCCAGCAGCTTGTTTGGGGGCACTGAAGCTTTCTTT. This codes for CASSLFGGTEAFF.